This T cell receptor beta chain was observed in a study of T cell responses to AZD1222 COVID-19 vaccine. This CDR3 contains 15 residues. Here immunoSEQ multiplex PCR was the method, and the copy in TCRdb shows in-frame clones only, minus some. The table lists over 140,000 clones. This clone is labeled large (0.1 to 1%) based on frequency. Its cognate antigen is unknown. Study-wide results and caveats: Scientists sampled the repertoires only once the peak T cell response had passed.

Source material: peripheral blood. The source is an adult in good health. The chain carries TRBV21-1 and TRBJ2-1; the table's TRBD1 call for D was not verified on the DNA. TRBV21-1 is assigned pseudogene status. The CDR3 sequence: CASSCRDRGSNEQFF. CDR3 sequence (DNA): TGTGCCAGCAGCTGCCGGGACAGGGGGAGCAATGAGCAGTTCTTC.